The 27 T cell receptor beta chains reported below all come from one sample, sequenced in a study of shared clonotypes between healthy human individuals. Profiled with immunoSEQ multiplex PCR; TCRdb holds only in-frame clones, not every one. Of millions of clones listed, roughly 95% are singletons. The specimen sequenced was naive CD4+ T cells sorted from blood. Described subset: CD45RA+ positively selected. Every receptor here comes from a man younger than 35 in good health.

A remark on this clone: This same CDR3 is encoded by further DNA sequences in the sample. The V and J genes are TRBV5-6 and TRBJ2-5; no clear D. CDR1 SGHDT and CDR2 YYEEEE come from the germline V gene. The ends were cut back, 2 bases at V and 4 bases at J, with 3 bases in the middle. The CDR3 consists of 11 residues. The CDR3 spells CASSFSETQYF. The CDR3 nucleotides are TGTGCCAGCAGCTTTTCAGAGACCCAGTACTTC. Full variable domain (outside the CDR3, taken from reference TRBV5-6 and TRBJ2-5): DAGVTQSPTHLIKTRGQQVTLRCSPKSGHDTVSWYQQALGQGPQFIFQYYEEEERQRGNFPDRFSGHQFPNYSSELNVNALLLGDSALYLCASSFSETQYFGPGTRLLVL.

The V and J genes are TRBV11-2 and TRBJ2-7, with a tentative D call TRBD1 (6 bases). The V gene's germline CDR1 is SGHAT and CDR2 FQNNGV. This CDR3 contains 14 residues. V was cut by 3 bases and J by 6 bases, with 15 bases left in between. The CDR3 sequence is CASSFSGKGGEQYF. As DNA, the CDR3 is TGTGCCAGCAGCTTTTCAGGGAAAGGGGGCGAGCAGTACTTC.

This clone was seen once. This CDR3 is also generated by other DNA sequences in the sample. The gene calls are TRBV5-1 and TRBJ2-7; 7 bases fit TRBD1. J was trimmed by 3 bases and V by 5 bases; bases with no gene match: 2. The CDR3 sequence is 12 residues long. Germline CDR1 and CDR2: SGHRS and YFSETQ. CDR3 nucleotide sequence: TGCGCCAGCAGGGGGGACAGCTACGAGCAGTACTTC. Its translation: CASRGDSYEQYF.

This clone came up once. V gene TRBV2 combines with J gene TRBJ2-5, with D perhaps TRBD1 or TRBD2 (5 bases each). V lost 10 bases and J lost 2, with 14 bases in between. This CDR3 has 13 residues. Germline V lookup: CDR1 SNHLY, CDR2 FYNNEI. CDR3 residues: CATQGDPQETQYF. The CDR3 nucleotides read TGTGCCACCCAAGGGGACCCTCAAGAGACCCAGTACTTC.

CDR3 loop: CASRPPGQGKSGYTF. DNA of the CDR3: TGTGCCAGCAGACCCCCGGGACAGGGAAAATCTGGCTACACCTTC. The gene calls are TRBV6-5 and TRBJ1-2, with TRBD1 identical over 9 bases. The CDR3 has 15 amino acids. V trimming: 6 bases; J trimming: 7 bases; junction bases outside the gene matches: 12. CDR1 is MNHEY and CDR2 is SVGAGI in the germline V gene.

The CDR3 is CASTPLSGRRYEQYF. In DNA, the CDR3 is TGTGCCAGCACCCCGTTGTCAGGGAGAAGGTACGAGCAGTACTTC. The V call is TRBV6-6, the J call TRBJ2-7, with D perhaps TRBD1 or TRBD2 (5 bases each). CDR1 MNHNY and CDR2 SVGAGI come from the germline V gene (reference sequence). V gave up 7 bases and J gave up 4 bases, with 20 bases separating them. The CDR3 runs 15 residues.

This chain connects TRBV5-4 to TRBJ2-5, with 8 bases matching TRBD2. CDR1 is SGHNT, CDR2 YYREEE, per germline (reference sequence). With 6 bases clipped from V and 2 bases from J, the junction kept 15 bases outside the gene matches. The length of the CDR3 is 17 residues. The CDR3, as DNA: TGTGCCAGCAACCCAGGGCAGCGGGAGCTGGGACAAGAGACCCAGTACTTC. Residues: CASNPGQRELGQETQYF.

The rearrangement uses TRBV6-5 and TRBJ2-1, with D unresolved. The CDR3 length is 15 residues. Trimming removed 6 bases from V and 0 bases from J, with 12 bases in between. Germline CDR1 MNHEY, CDR2 SVGAGI. The CDR3 sequence is CASRPYTTSYNEQFF. The CDR3 coding sequence is TGTGCCAGCAGACCTTACACAACCTCCTACAATGAGCAGTTCTTC.

The chain uses TRBV10-2 and TRBJ1-1, with TRBD1 as a possible D gene (5 bases). V lost 8 bases to trimming and J lost 2 bases, with 12 bases between them. This CDR3 is 13 amino acids long. The germline CDR1 and CDR2 sequences are WSHSY and SAAADI. The CDR3 DNA sequence: TGCGCCAGCTTGGGCGGGGCTAACACTGAAGCTTTCTTT. Protein: CASLGGANTEAFF.

This chain joins TRBV7-2 and TRBJ2-7; 10 bases align to TRBD2. In germline, CDR1 is SGHTA, CDR2 FQGNSA. The CDR3 sequence is 21 residues long. The V segment lost 0 bases and the J segment 3 bases; nucleotides outside the gene matches: 20. The CDR3 protein is CASSLASRASGRVIGVYEQYF. The CDR3, as DNA: TGTGCCAGCAGCTTAGCTTCCCGAGCCAGCGGGAGGGTTATTGGTGTCTACGAGCAGTACTTC.

The chain is built from TRBV30 and TRBJ2-7; no definite D call. This CDR3 has 13 residues. Looked up from germline, CDR1 is GTSNPN and CDR2 is SVGIG (reference sequence). V dropped 2 bases and J dropped 0 bases, with 8 bases sitting between them. In DNA, the CDR3 is TGTGCCTGGAGTCTCGACAACTCCTACGAGCAGTACTTC. It specifies CAWSLDNSYEQYF.

This clone was seen once. CDR3 sequence (DNA): TGCGCCAGCAGCACCGGGACTATTGACGACGAGCAGTACTTC. This gives the protein CASSTGTIDDEQYF. This chain links TRBV5-1 with TRBJ2-7; 7 bases align to TRBD2. J lost 5 bases, V lost 4 bases, and 9 bases had no gene match. The CDR3 runs to 14 residues. Per germline, CDR1 SGHRS and CDR2 YFSETQ.

This clone was recorded only once. CDR3 protein: CSVAGHVTDTQYF. The CDR3 bases are TGCAGCGTTGCGGGACACGTCACAGATACGCAGTATTTT. The gene calls are TRBV29-1 and TRBJ2-3; perhaps TRBD1 as D (6 bases). V shed 4 bases and J shed 2 bases, with 10 bases lying between them. The germline V gene encodes CDR1 SQVTM and CDR2 ANQGSEA. CDR3 size: 13 residues.

CDR3 loop: CASWTGRYNEQFF. The CDR3 DNA is TGCGCCAGCTGGACAGGGCGCTACAATGAGCAGTTCTTC. This chain joins TRBV10-2 and TRBJ2-1, with 8 positions matching TRBD1. Germline loops: CDR1 WSHSY, CDR2 SAAADI. CDR3 length: 13 amino acids. Trimming removed 8 bases from V and 3 bases from J; junction bases left unmatched: 3.

The gene calls are TRBV7-2 and TRBJ2-2; D unclear. Germline CDR1 SGHTA, CDR2 FQGNSA. Trimming removed 3 bases from V and 2 bases from J, with 4 bases in between. The CDR3 length is 13 residues. This CDR3 is CASSFLNTGELFF. CDR3 nucleotide sequence: TGTGCCAGCAGCTTCCTAAACACCGGGGAGCTGTTTTTT.

The genes are TRBV9 and TRBJ1-2; 7 nucleotides match TRBD1. This CDR3 spans 14 amino acids. V dropped 4 bases and J dropped 2; count of bases not matched to a gene: 5. Germline V CDR1 and CDR2: SGDLS, YYNGEE. The CDR3 loop is CASSKTGQNYGYTF. The CDR3, as DNA: TGTGCCAGCAGCAAAACGGGACAGAACTATGGCTACACCTTC.

This clone has a handful of counts. The CDR3 DNA follows: TGTGCCAGCAGTGAAGAACTAGCGGGCGCCTACGAGCAGTACTTC. Translated: CASSEELAGAYEQYF. This chain connects TRBV6-1 to TRBJ2-7, with 9 bases that match TRBD2. Trimming cost V 1 base and J 2 bases; bases outside gene matches: 3. The CDR3 contains 15 residues. Germline V gene lookup returns CDR1 MNHNS and CDR2 SASEGT.

The sample holds one count of this clone. The gene calls are TRBV5-1 and TRBJ2-7; 14 bases map to TRBD2. Looked up from germline, CDR1 is SGHRS and CDR2 is YFSETQ. This CDR3 has 16 amino acids. With V trimmed by 0 bases and J by 7 bases, 6 bases remained unmatched. The CDR3 sequence: CASSLAGLAGAGEQYF. The CDR3 region has the DNA TGCGCCAGCAGCTTGGCGGGACTAGCGGGAGCAGGTGAGCAGTACTTC. Using reference TRBV5-1 and TRBJ2-7 for the parts outside the CDR3, the full variable domain is KAGVTQTPRYLIKTRGQQVTLSCSPISGHRSVSWYQQTPGQGLQFLFEYFSETQRNKGNFPGRFSGRQFSNSRSEMNVSTLELGDSALYLCASSLAGLAGAGEQYFGPGTRLTVT.

The chain joins TRBV19 to TRBJ2-3; 10 bases are a match to TRBD2. Germline CDR1 LNHDA, CDR2 SQIVND (reference sequence). V gave up 7 bases and J gave up 7 bases; unmatched junction bases: 5. CDR3 length: 13 amino acids. The CDR3, as DNA: TGTGCCAGTACTAGCGGGAGTAGAAATACGCAGTATTTT. It encodes CASTSGSRNTQYF.

In this sample, this clone turned up once. The sample carries other DNA sequences with the same CDR3. V gene TRBV5-4 combines with J gene TRBJ2-1, with D maybe TRBD2 (6 bases). CDR3 size: 12 residues. Trimming stripped 0 bases from V and 9 bases from J, with 7 bases between. The germline V gene encodes CDR1 SGHNT and CDR2 YYREEE (reference sequence). The CDR3 reads CASSLVGGEQFF. CDR3 nucleotide sequence: TGTGCCAGCAGCTTGGTCGGGGGTGAGCAGTTCTTC.

This sequence joins TRBV19 and TRBJ1-2; 11 bases map to TRBD1. Germline V lookup: CDR1 LNHDA, CDR2 SQIVND (reference sequence). With 4 bases clipped from V and 8 bases from J, the junction kept 12 bases outside the gene matches. This CDR3 contains 16 residues. This chain's CDR3 is CASSKASGQGVRGYTF. The DNA of the CDR3 is TGTGCCAGTAGTAAAGCCTCGGGACAGGGGGTGAGAGGCTACACCTTC.

This sequence joins TRBV30 and TRBJ1-1; 8 nucleotides agree with TRBD1. The germline V gene has CDR1 GTSNPN and CDR2 SVGIG (reference sequence). This CDR3 is built from 11 residues. V was clipped by 3 bases and J by 8 bases; unmatched bases: 2. CDR3 coding DNA: TGTGCCTGGAGAGGGGACAGGGAAGCTTTCTTT. The encoded protein is CAWRGDREAFF.

The genes are TRBV28 and TRBJ1-5, with D perhaps matching TRBD1 (6 bases). Germline values: CDR1 MDHEN, CDR2 SYDVKM. CDR3 length: 15 residues. V lost 6 bases and J 4 bases, leaving 16 bases between the germline ends. CDR3 in DNA: TGTGCCAGCAGCGCGGGCCGGAGGGGGAATCAGCCCCAGCATTTT. Translated: CASSAGRRGNQPQHF.

The chain uses TRBV10-3 and TRBJ1-2, with a weak D call TRBD1 (5 bases). The V end lost 0 bases, the J end lost 6 bases, and 11 bases lay between the germline ends. This CDR3 has 14 amino acids. Germline values: CDR1 ENHRY, CDR2 SYGVKD. The CDR3 bases are TGTGCCATCAGTGAGTCGGGGTCGGGGGATGGCTACACCTTC. Its translation is CAISESGSGDGYTF.

The CDR3 loop is CASSLLDVSTDTQYF. CDR3 in DNA: TGCGCCAGCAGCTTGTTGGACGTGAGCACAGATACGCAGTATTTT. The chain recombines TRBV5-1 with TRBJ2-3; D gene uncertain. CDR1 and CDR2 from the germline V gene are SGHRS and YFSETQ. This CDR3 has 15 residues. Trimming removed 1 base from V and 0 bases from J, with 9 bases in between.

The rearrangement links TRBV6-1 to TRBJ1-2; D is unclear. CDR3 length: 14 amino acids. Germline CDR1 reads MNHNS; CDR2 reads SASEGT. The V gene lost 2 bases and the J gene lost 7 bases, with 14 bases spanning the gap. For the CDR3, the DNA is TGTGCCAGCAGTGAACTCGGACGGTCCGGTGGCTACACCTTC. This encodes CASSELGRSGGYTF.

V is TRBV19 and J is TRBJ2-2; D might be TRBD1 (6 bases). Trimming took off 3 bases at V and 5 bases at J, with 16 bases between the two ends. Germline V gene data show CDR1 as LNHDA and CDR2 as SQIVND (reference sequence). There are 16 residues in the CDR3. CDR3 sequence reads: CASSIYRATGTGELFF. The CDR3 region has the DNA TGTGCCAGTAGTATTTACAGGGCTACAGGAACCGGGGAGCTGTTTTTT.